These 8 T cell receptor beta chains share one sample of origin, sequenced in a study of blood T cell repertoires in COVID-19 (dated by TCRdb to about 2020). The library relied on the immunoSEQ multiplex PCR assay. TCRdb holds this immuneACCESS table with in-frame rearrangements only. Some clones are missing; in checked studies, unresolved V genes explain under half, and the rest has no known cause. This sample holds more than 120,000 clones; 87% were observed only once. The ten largest clonotypes hold about two fifths of the sample. Sequenced sample: peripheral blood. The receptors originated from a man over 45 who had recovered from COVID-19.

The chain uses TRBV15 and TRBJ2-7, with 8 bases aligning to TRBD1. The V segment lost 2 bases and the J segment 4 bases; nucleotides outside the gene matches: 7. The CDR3 is made up of 15 amino acids. Germline assignment: CDR1 LNHNV and CDR2 YYDKDF (reference sequence). CDR3 residues: CATSRSGGAGYEQYF. CDR3 coding DNA: TGTGCCACCAGCAGATCAGGGGGCGCGGGATACGAGCAGTACTTC.

This clone was picked up one time. The chain couples TRBV7-2 to TRBJ2-1; 8 bases align to TRBD1. The length of the CDR3 is 13 residues. The V and J ends lost 3 bases and 15 bases, in that order; junction bases with no gene match: 10. Germline loops: CDR1 SGHTA, CDR2 FQGNSA. The CDR3 is CASSLWGQAIGFF. The DNA of the CDR3 is TGTGCCAGCAGCTTGTGGGGACAGGCCATTGGGTTCTTC.

This clone was detected once. The chain couples TRBV19 to TRBJ2-1; 7 bases fit TRBD1. Germline values: CDR1 LNHDA, CDR2 SQIVND (reference sequence). V lost 0 bases to trimming and J lost 9 bases; unmatched junction nucleotides: 5. CDR3 length equals 14 residues. CDR3 DNA sequence: TGTGCCAGTAGTATAGACCCCAGGGGGAGTGAGCAGTTCTTC. This translates into CASSIDPRGSEQFF.

This sequence joins TRBV9 and TRBJ1-2; maybe TRBD1 (5 bases). Trimming pared 0 bases from V and 0 bases from J, leaving 12 bases between. The CDR3 runs to 16 residues. Germline V gene data show CDR1 as SGDLS and CDR2 as YYNGEE. The CDR3 here is CASSVGRDAANYGYTF. The DNA of the CDR3 is TGTGCCAGCAGCGTAGGGAGGGACGCAGCTAACTATGGCTACACCTTC.

The chain links TRBV3-1 (or the pseudogene TRBV3-2) to TRBJ2-7; TRBD1 matches 9 bases. The trim removed 4 bases at V and 3 bases at J, leaving 4 bases unmatched. The CDR3 covers 14 residues. CDR1 LGHDT and CDR2 YNNKEL come from the germline V gene (reference sequence). In DNA form, the CDR3 reads TGTGCCAGCAGCCCGGGACAGGGTGACTACGAGCAGTACTTC. This codes for CASSPGQGDYEQYF.

This chain uses TRBV19 with TRBJ1-1; possible D gene TRBD1, 5 bases. The CDR3 length is 13 residues. Germline loops: CDR1 LNHDA, CDR2 SQIVND (reference sequence). Trimming left V 2 bases short and J 5 bases short, with 9 bases between. The CDR3 sequence is CASSIQDTTEAFF. CDR3 in DNA: TGTGCCAGTAGTATACAGGACACAACTGAAGCTTTCTTT.

This clone was observed once. The chain carries TRBV19 and TRBJ1-6; D is uncertain. Germline CDR1 reads LNHDA; CDR2 reads SQIVND (reference sequence). The germline V and J ends were trimmed by 3 bases and 1 base, with 10 bases remaining between them. The CDR3 covers 16 residues. The DNA of the CDR3 is TGTGCCAGTAGTATGACACGGCTATCCTATAATTCACCCCTCCACTTT. It encodes CASSMTRLSYNSPLHF. Drawing the rest from reference TRBV19 and TRBJ1-6, the complete variable domain is DGGITQSPKYLFRKEGQNVTLSCEQNLNHDAMYWYRQDPGQGLRLIYYSQIVNDFQKGDIAEGYSVSREKKESFPLTVTSAQKNPTAFYLCASSMTRLSYNSPLHFGNGTRLTVT.

V is TRBV13 and J is TRBJ1-2, with no clear D. The ends were cut back, 2 bases at V and 4 bases at J, with 14 bases in the middle. CDR3 length equals 15 residues. CDR1 is PRHDT and CDR2 is FYEKMQ in the germline V gene (reference sequence). For the CDR3, the DNA is TGTGCCAGCAGCTTACGTCAGGCGTCTTTCTATGGCTACACCTTC. Translated: CASSLRQASFYGYTF.